These 28 T cell receptor beta chains came from one sample sequenced in a study of a mutant IDH1 vaccine in newly diagnosed glioma (dated by TCRdb to the early 2020s). The time point label for this specimen denotes: baseline, week 1 (first vaccination visit). The sample's treatment or condition label, in plain terms: pre-vaccination baseline after standard-of-care therapy. The library was built by means of the immunoSEQ multiplex PCR assay. TCRdb retrieved this table from immuneACCESS and kept in-frame rearrangements only. Not all clones are present; in checked studies, unresolved V genes account for under half, and no reason is known for the remainder. For this sample the table gives about 24,000 clones, of which roughly nine tenths were detected only once. Approximately 9.1% of the sample is held by the ten biggest clonotypes. Sequenced material: PBMCs, taken from a glioma patient treated with radiotherapy, temozolomide or both. The origin of the receptors is a young man with glioma.

The V and J genes are TRBV29-1 and TRBJ2-1, with 8 bases that match TRBD1. Trimming cost V 4 bases and J 2 bases; bases outside gene matches: 4. CDR1 is SQVTM, CDR2 ANQGSEA, per germline. This CDR3 region has 14 residues. CDR3 nucleotide sequence: TGCAGCGTTGGTGGACAGGGCACCTACAATGAGCAGTTCTTC. Translation: CSVGGQGTYNEQFF.

The chain joins TRBV30 to TRBJ1-2; D call uncertain. V was clipped by 3 bases and J by 7 bases, with 9 bases between them. This CDR3 comprises 11 residues. In germline, CDR1 is GTSNPN, CDR2 SVGIG (reference sequence). CDR3 nucleotides: TGTGCCTGGAGGTTGGCAGTTGGCTACACCTTC. Residues: CAWRLAVGYTF.

V and J are TRBV10-1 and TRBJ2-7; the D is unclear. The CDR3 has 15 amino acids. V lost 5 bases, J lost 3 bases, and 17 bases lay in between. In germline, CDR1 is WNHNN, CDR2 SYGVQD (reference sequence). CDR3 nucleotide sequence: TGCGCCAGCAGTTCGCCAGAGGACGGAGACTACGAGCAGTACTTC. Translation: CASSSPEDGDYEQYF.

The chain has TRBV14 and TRBJ1-2; D unresolved. This CDR3 has 15 residues. The germline V and J ends were trimmed by 0 bases and 5 bases, with 13 bases remaining between them. Germline V gives CDR1 SGHDN, CDR2 FVKESK. CDR3 coding DNA: TGTGCCAGCAGCCAAGATAACAGATGGAGGTATGGCTACACCTTC. Its protein is CASSQDNRWRYGYTF.

CDR3 in DNA: TGTGCTAGTGCGAGCAGGGCGCACAATGAGCAGTTCTTC. Amino acid sequence: CASASRAHNEQFF. This chain uses TRBV12-5 with TRBJ2-1, with a weak D call TRBD1 (5 bases). The germline V and J ends were trimmed by 7 bases and 5 bases, with 12 bases remaining between them. The CDR3 has 13 amino acids. CDR1 is LGHNT, CDR2 FRNRAP, per germline.

The genes are TRBV5-1 and TRBJ2-5; D possibly corresponds to TRBD2 (6 bases). CDR1 is SGHRS and CDR2 is YFSETQ in the germline V gene. Trimming pared 4 bases from V and 1 base from J, leaving 11 bases between. The CDR3 loop spans 14 amino acids. The CDR3 sequence is CASSAGTAQETQYF. CDR3 bases: TGCGCCAGCAGCGCGGGGACGGCCCAAGAGACCCAGTACTTC.

In its sample, this clone was seen a few times. The chain couples TRBV4-1 to TRBJ2-1; D gene unclear. Germline V gene data show CDR1 as MGHRA and CDR2 as YSYEKL. Trimming removed 4 bases from V and 6 bases from J, with 10 bases in between. The CDR3 is 13 residues long. The CDR3 is CASSPTIPNEQFF. As DNA, the CDR3 is TGCGCCAGCAGCCCAACTATTCCCAATGAGCAGTTCTTC.

This clone was counted a single time. CDR3: CAILIQGSYEQYF. DNA for the CDR3: TGTGCCATTTTAATACAGGGGTCCTACGAGCAGTACTTC. The chain recombines TRBV10-3 with TRBJ2-5, with 7 bases that match TRBD1. The J call may be wrong; the DNA end is better matched by TRBJ2-7. This CDR3 has 13 residues. Germline-derived CDR1 and CDR2 are ENHRY and SYGVKD.

This chain uses TRBV2 with TRBJ1-1, with a tentative D call TRBD1 (6 bases). Germline V gene sequence: CDR1 SNHLY, CDR2 FYNNEI. The V end lost 6 bases, the J end lost 1 base, and 15 bases lay between the germline ends. The CDR3 totals 15 residues. The CDR3 loop is CASSAWMGANTEAFF. In DNA, the CDR3 is TGTGCCAGCAGCGCCTGGATGGGGGCGAACACTGAAGCTTTCTTT.

The J gene is TRBJ1-1, the V gene TRBV5-5; no clear D gene. V lost 4 bases and J 6 bases, leaving 19 bases between the germline ends. This CDR3 has 15 amino acids. CDR1 and CDR2 (germline): SGHKS, YYEKEE (reference sequence). The CDR3 loop reads CASSPPRGRIAEAFF. CDR3 nucleotides: TGTGCCAGCAGCCCCCCCCGGGGAAGGATCGCTGAAGCTTTCTTT.

V gene TRBV25-1 combines with J gene TRBJ2-5; a weak D match, TRBD1 (5 bases). V lost 2 bases, J lost 0 bases, and 7 bases lay in between. The germline gives CDR1 MGHDK, CDR2 SYGVNS. The CDR3 is 14 amino acids. CDR3 DNA: TGTGCCAGCAGTGAAAGGGGTTACCAAGAGACCCAGTACTTC. Its protein product is CASSERGYQETQYF.

CDR3 nucleotides: TGTGCCAGTAGTATAGACAGATTCGGCTACACCTTC. Its protein product is CASSIDRFGYTF. V is TRBV19 and J is TRBJ1-2, with no clear D. The germline CDR1 and CDR2 sequences are LNHDA and SQIVND (reference sequence). The CDR3 spans 12 residues. V was pared by 0 bases and J by 8 bases, with 7 bases between.

This clone was seen only once. The chain joins TRBV11-2 to TRBJ2-5, with 7 nucleotides matching TRBD2. The J call may be faulty, since TRBJ2-7 better matches the DNA end. Looked up from germline, CDR1 is SGHAT and CDR2 is FQNNGV. The CDR3 is 14 amino acids. The CDR3 DNA follows: TGTGCCAGCAGCCTCTACCTAGCGGACTACGAGCAGTACTTC. Translation: CASSLYLADYEQYF.

The chain links TRBV15 to TRBJ1-2; D is unclear. V was trimmed by 7 bases and J by 5 bases, leaving 26 bases between them. The CDR3 loop spans 17 amino acids. Germline V gene lookup returns CDR1 LNHNV and CDR2 YYDKDF (reference sequence). The DNA of the CDR3 is TGTGCCACCACCCTCGGCGCCGTGGGGTCCCGTCTTTATGGCTACACCTTC. This translates into CATTLGAVGSRLYGYTF.

The V gene is TRBV6-5, the J gene TRBJ2-7; D is perhaps TRBD2 (5 bases). This CDR3 region has 14 residues. Between the trimmed V and J ends, which lost 4 bases and 0 bases, there was a span of 10 bases. CDR1 and CDR2 (germline): MNHEY, SVGAGI. CDR3 nucleotides: TGTGCCAGCAGTTTAACTGAGGGCTCCTACGAGCAGTACTTC. Protein product: CASSLTEGSYEQYF.

The J gene is TRBJ1-2, the V gene TRBV5-5; D is uncertain. Germline-derived CDR1 and CDR2 are SGHKS and YYEKEE (reference sequence). The CDR3 consists of 15 residues. The V end was cut by 0 bases, the J end by 4 bases, with 13 bases between. CDR3 DNA sequence: TGTGCCAGCAGCTTGGGTGCCAGGAGCATCTATGGCTACACCTTC. It encodes CASSLGARSIYGYTF. Based on the CDR3 plus reference TRBV5-5 and TRBJ1-2, the full variable domain is DAGVTQSPTHLIKTRGQQVTLRCSPISGHKSVSWYQQVLGQGPQFIFQYYEKEERGRGNFPDRFSARQFPNYSSELNVNALLLGDSALYLCASSLGARSIYGYTFGSGTRLTVV.

J is TRBJ1-2 and V is TRBV18, with D hard to call. V lost 3 bases and J 0 bases, leaving 8 bases between the germline ends. This CDR3 spans 14 amino acids. Germline V gene lookup returns CDR1 KGHSH and CDR2 LQKENI. The CDR3 bases are TGTGCCAGCTCACCCGGGGAGGCTAACTATGGCTACACCTTC. As protein: CASSPGEANYGYTF.

V usage is TRBV19 and J usage is TRBJ2-7; D ambiguous. Per the germline V gene, CDR1 is LNHDA and CDR2 is SQIVND (reference sequence). V was clipped by 4 bases and J by 3 bases, with 13 bases between them. The CDR3 runs 14 residues. Here the CDR3 reads CASSTAFPGYEQYF. In nucleotides, the CDR3 is TGTGCCAGTAGTACAGCTTTCCCGGGCTACGAGCAGTACTTC.

The chain employs TRBV6-1 and TRBJ1-2; D call uncertain. Trimming removed 1 base at V and 4 bases at J, with 7 bases between. The germline gives CDR1 MNHNS, CDR2 SASEGT. The CDR3 is 13 amino acids. CDR3 protein: CASSEGRSYGYTF. CDR3 nucleotide sequence: TGTGCCAGCAGTGAAGGTCGTTCCTATGGCTACACCTTC.

The rearrangement joins TRBV14 to TRBJ1-1; 7 bases map to TRBD1. Germline values: CDR1 SGHDN, CDR2 FVKESK. Trimming cost V 4 bases and J 5 bases; bases outside gene matches: 7. This CDR3 is built from 14 residues. The CDR3 here is CASSRNRGSTEAFF. The DNA of the CDR3 is TGTGCCAGCAGCCGGAACAGGGGAAGTACTGAAGCTTTCTTT.

V gene TRBV27 combines with J gene TRBJ2-1; D possibly corresponds to TRBD2 (5 bases). Germline CDR1 reads MNHEY; CDR2 reads SMNVEV (reference sequence). The CDR3 sequence is 17 residues long. The ends were cut back, 2 bases at V and 6 bases at J, with 20 bases in the middle. CDR3: CASSLSPRGPGSNEQFF. Here the CDR3 DNA reads TGTGCCAGCAGTTTAAGCCCACGAGGGCCAGGAAGCAATGAGCAGTTCTTC.

The chain uses TRBV19 and TRBJ1-1; D might be TRBD1 (6 bases). The V gene lost 3 bases and the J gene lost 6 bases, with 14 bases spanning the gap. This CDR3 is 14 amino acids long. Germline values: CDR1 LNHDA, CDR2 SQIVND (reference sequence). The CDR3 loop reads CASSIHTGNPEAFF. The CDR3, as DNA: TGTGCCAGTAGTATCCATACAGGGAATCCTGAAGCTTTCTTT.

This clone has just one count. This chain connects TRBV5-1 to TRBJ2-3, with D unclear. This CDR3 comprises 13 residues. Trimming removed 5 bases from V and 6 bases from J, with 13 bases in between. The germline gives CDR1 SGHRS, CDR2 YFSETQ. As DNA, the CDR3 is TGCGCCAGCAGGGATCGTGGTTGGGATACGCAGTATTTT. It specifies CASRDRGWDTQYF.

This chain uses TRBV7-8 with TRBJ1-1; no definite D call. From germline, CDR1 is SGHVS and CDR2 FQNEAQ. The V end lost 4 bases, the J end lost 0 bases, and 12 bases lay between the germline ends. This CDR3 region has 15 residues. The CDR3 sequence: CASSSQLDLNTEAFF. In DNA, the CDR3 is TGTGCCAGCAGCTCTCAATTGGACCTGAACACTGAAGCTTTCTTT.

The chain joins TRBV18 to TRBJ2-1, with D perhaps TRBD1 (6 bases). The CDR3 extends over 13 amino acids. Germline CDR1 and CDR2: KGHSH and LQKENI. V was clipped by 0 bases and J by 10 bases, with 10 bases between them. CDR3 coding DNA: TGTGCCAGCTCACCACCGCAGGGGCCCGAGCAGTTCTTC. Translating gives CASSPPQGPEQFF.

The chain links TRBV5-4 to TRBJ2-2, with a tentative D call TRBD2 (6 bases). Germline loops: CDR1 SGHNT, CDR2 YYREEE (reference sequence). CDR3 length: 16 residues. The ends were cut back, 3 bases at V and 3 bases at J, with 15 bases in the middle. CDR3 sequence: CASSSRPGAYTGELFF. In nucleotides, the CDR3 is TGTGCCAGCAGCTCGAGGCCGGGAGCTTACACCGGGGAGCTGTTTTTT.

This chain joins TRBV9 and TRBJ2-1, with 11 bases matching TRBD2. CDR1 SGDLS and CDR2 YYNGEE come from the germline V gene. CDR3 length equals 20 residues. The ends lost 0 bases at V and 2 bases at J; junction bases unmatched: 13. The CDR3 coding sequence is TGTGCCAGCAGCGTAGATATAAGGGGGCTAGCGGGAGGAGCCTACAATGAGCAGTTCTTC. It specifies CASSVDIRGLAGGAYNEQFF. The whole variable domain, filled in from reference TRBV9 and TRBJ2-1, reads DSGVTQTPKHLITATGQRVTLRCSPRSGDLSVYWYQQSLDQGLQFLIQYYNGEERAKGNILERFSAQQFPDLHSELNLSSLELGDSALYFCASSVDIRGLAGGAYNEQFFGPGTRLTVL.

The chain uses TRBV10-3 and TRBJ1-1, with D unclear. Germline CDR1 ENHRY, CDR2 SYGVKD. V was trimmed by 0 bases and J by 11 bases, leaving 10 bases between them. The CDR3 consists of 12 residues. In nucleotides, the CDR3 is TGTGCCATCAGTGAGTCCCCCCTTGTTGCTTTCTTT. This codes for CAISESPLVAFF.